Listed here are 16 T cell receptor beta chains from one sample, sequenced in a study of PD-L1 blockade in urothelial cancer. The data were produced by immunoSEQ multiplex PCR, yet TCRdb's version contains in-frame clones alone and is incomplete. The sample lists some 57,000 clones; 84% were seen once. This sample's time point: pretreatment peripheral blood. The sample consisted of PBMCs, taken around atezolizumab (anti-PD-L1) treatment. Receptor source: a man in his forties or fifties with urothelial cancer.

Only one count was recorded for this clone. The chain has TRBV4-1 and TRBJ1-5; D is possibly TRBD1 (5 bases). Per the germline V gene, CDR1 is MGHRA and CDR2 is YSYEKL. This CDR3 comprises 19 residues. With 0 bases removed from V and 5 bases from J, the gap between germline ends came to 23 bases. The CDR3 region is CASSQDSLRTRDLDQPQHF. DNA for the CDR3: TGCGCCAGCAGCCAAGATTCTCTAAGGACAAGGGATCTGGATCAGCCCCAGCATTTT.

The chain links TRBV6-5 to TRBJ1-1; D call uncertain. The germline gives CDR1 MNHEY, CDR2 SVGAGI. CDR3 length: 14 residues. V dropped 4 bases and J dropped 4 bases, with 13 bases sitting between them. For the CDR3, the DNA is TGTGCCAGCAGTTTCGTGACCGGCGGCACTGAAGCTTTCTTT. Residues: CASSFVTGGTEAFF.

The CDR3 bases are TGTGCCAGCAGTAAATGGACAGGGGACACCGGGGAGCTGTTTTTT. This codes for CASSKWTGDTGELFF. The chain combines TRBV6-5 with TRBJ2-2, with 9 bases that match TRBD1. CDR3 length equals 15 residues. With 5 bases clipped from V and 3 bases from J, the junction kept 4 bases outside the gene matches. The germline gives CDR1 MNHEY, CDR2 SVGAGI.

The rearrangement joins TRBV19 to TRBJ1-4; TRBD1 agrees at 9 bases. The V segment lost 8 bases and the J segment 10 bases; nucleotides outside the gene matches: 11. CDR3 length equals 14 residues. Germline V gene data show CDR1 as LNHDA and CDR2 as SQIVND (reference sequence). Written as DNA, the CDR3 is TGTGCCAGTCTGGACAGGGGAAGGGCTCGAAAACTGTTTTTT. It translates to CASLDRGRARKLFF.

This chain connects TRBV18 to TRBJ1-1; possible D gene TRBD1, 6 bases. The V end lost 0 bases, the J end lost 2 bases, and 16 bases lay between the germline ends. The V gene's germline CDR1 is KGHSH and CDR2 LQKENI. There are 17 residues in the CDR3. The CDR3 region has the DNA TGTGCCAGCTCACCACCGTTGATAACGACAGGAAACACTGAAGCTTTCTTT. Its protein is CASSPPLITTGNTEAFF. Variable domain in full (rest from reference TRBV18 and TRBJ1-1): NAGVMQNPRHLVRRRGQEARLRCSPMKGHSHVYWYRQLPEEGLKFMVYLQKENIIDESGMPKERFSAEFPKEGPSILRIQQVVRGDSAAYFCASSPPLITTGNTEAFFGQGTRLTVV.

As DNA, the CDR3 is TGTGCCAGCAGCCTGACAGGTGCTGGTGAAAAACTGTTTTTT. It translates to CASSLTGAGEKLFF. The genes are TRBV7-2 and TRBJ1-4; D is possibly TRBD1 (6 bases). Trimming took off 5 bases at V and 7 bases at J, with 14 bases between the two ends. The CDR3 is 14 amino acids. Germline loops: CDR1 SGHTA, CDR2 FQGNSA.

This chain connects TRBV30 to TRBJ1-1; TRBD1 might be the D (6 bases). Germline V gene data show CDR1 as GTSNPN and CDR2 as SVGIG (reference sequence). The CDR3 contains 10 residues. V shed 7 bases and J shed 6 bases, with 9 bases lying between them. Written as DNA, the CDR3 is TGTGCCTCCGGACAGCCTGAAGCTTTCTTT. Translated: CASGQPEAFF.

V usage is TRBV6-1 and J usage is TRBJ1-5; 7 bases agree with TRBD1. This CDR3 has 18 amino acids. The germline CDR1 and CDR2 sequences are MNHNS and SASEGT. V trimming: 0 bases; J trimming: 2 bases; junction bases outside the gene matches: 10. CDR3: CASSEAQGTAPRNQPQHF. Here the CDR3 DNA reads TGTGCCAGCAGTGAAGCGCAAGGGACAGCCCCTCGCAATCAGCCCCAGCATTTT.

The CDR3 nucleotides read TGCAGTGTTCCAGGGACATTCACCTTC. Its protein is CSVPGTFTF. The J gene is TRBJ1-2, the V gene TRBV20-1; possible D gene TRBD1, 6 bases. Germline CDR1 reads DFQATT; CDR2 reads SNEGSKA (reference sequence). Between the trimmed V and J ends, which lost 7 bases and 13 bases, there was a span of 13 bases. The CDR3 runs to 9 residues.

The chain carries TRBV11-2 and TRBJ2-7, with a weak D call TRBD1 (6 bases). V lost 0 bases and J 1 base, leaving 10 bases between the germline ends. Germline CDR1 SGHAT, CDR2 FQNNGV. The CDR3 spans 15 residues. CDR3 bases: TGTGCCAGCAGCTTAGACCGGACAGCGTCCTACGAGCAGTACTTC. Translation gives CASSLDRTASYEQYF.

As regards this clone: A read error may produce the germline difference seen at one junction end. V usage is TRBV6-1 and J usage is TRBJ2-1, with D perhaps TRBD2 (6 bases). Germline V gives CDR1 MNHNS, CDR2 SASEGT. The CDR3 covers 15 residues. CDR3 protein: CASREALAPFNEQFF. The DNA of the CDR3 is TGTGCCAGCAGGGAAGCCCTAGCGCCTTTCAATGAGCAGTTCTTC.

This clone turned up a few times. CDR3 coding DNA: TGTGCCAGTAGTATCTCTGTTCTAGCGCGAGGCAATGAGCAGTTCTTC. Its translation: CASSISVLARGNEQFF. V and J are TRBV19 and TRBJ2-1; D perhaps matches TRBD2 (6 bases). Germline CDR1 LNHDA, CDR2 SQIVND (reference sequence). Trimming shortened V by 3 bases and J by 6 bases, and 18 bases separated the two germline ends. The CDR3 sequence is 16 residues long. The variable domain in full, with the rest retrieved from reference TRBV19 and TRBJ2-1, is DGGITQSPKYLFRKEGQNVTLSCEQNLNHDAMYWYRQDPGQGLRLIYYSQIVNDFQKGDIAEGYSVSREKKESFPLTVTSAQKNPTAFYLCASSISVLARGNEQFFGPGTRLTVL.

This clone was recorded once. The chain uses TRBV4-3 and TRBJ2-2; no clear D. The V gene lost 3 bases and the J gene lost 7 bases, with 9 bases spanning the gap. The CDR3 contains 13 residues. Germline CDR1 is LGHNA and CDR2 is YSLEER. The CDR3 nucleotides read TGCGCCAGCAGCCAGTTATACATCGGGGAGCTGTTTTTT. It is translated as CASSQLYIGELFF.

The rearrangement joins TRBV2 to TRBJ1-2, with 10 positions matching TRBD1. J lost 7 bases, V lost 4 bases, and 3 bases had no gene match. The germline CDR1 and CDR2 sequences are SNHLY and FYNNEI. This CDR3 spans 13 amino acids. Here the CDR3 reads CASSGQGAPGYTF. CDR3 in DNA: TGTGCCAGCAGTGGACAGGGGGCGCCTGGCTACACCTTC.

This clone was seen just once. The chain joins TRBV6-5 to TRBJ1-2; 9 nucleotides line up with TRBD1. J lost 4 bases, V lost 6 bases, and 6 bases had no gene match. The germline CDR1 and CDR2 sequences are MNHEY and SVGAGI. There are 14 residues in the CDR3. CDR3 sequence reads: CASSGQGPSYGYTF. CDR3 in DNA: TGTGCCAGCAGCGGACAGGGGCCTTCCTATGGCTACACCTTC.

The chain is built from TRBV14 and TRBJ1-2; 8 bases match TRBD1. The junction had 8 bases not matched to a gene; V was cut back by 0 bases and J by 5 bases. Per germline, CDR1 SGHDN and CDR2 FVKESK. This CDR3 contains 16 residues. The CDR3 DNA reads TGTGCCAGCAGCCAAGAAAAACAGGGGGTTAGGTATGGCTACACCTTC. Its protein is CASSQEKQGVRYGYTF.